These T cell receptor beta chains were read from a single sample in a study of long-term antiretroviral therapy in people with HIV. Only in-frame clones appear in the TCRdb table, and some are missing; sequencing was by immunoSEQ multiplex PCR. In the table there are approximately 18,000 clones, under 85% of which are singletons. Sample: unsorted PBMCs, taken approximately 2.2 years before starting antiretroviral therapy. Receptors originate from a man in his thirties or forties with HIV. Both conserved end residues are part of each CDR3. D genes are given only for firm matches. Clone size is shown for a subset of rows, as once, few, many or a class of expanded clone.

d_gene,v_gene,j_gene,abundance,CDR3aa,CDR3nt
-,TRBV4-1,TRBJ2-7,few,CASSQDVVVGSSYEQYF,TGCGCCAGCAGCCAAGATGTCGTGGTTGGCAGCTCCTACGAGCAGTACTTC
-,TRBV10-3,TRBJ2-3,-,CAISDIGDTQYF,TGTGCCATCAGTGATATCGGGGATACGCAGTATTTT
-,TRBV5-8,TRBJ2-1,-,CASRAVEFEQFF,TGTGCCAGCCGGGCCGTGGAGTTTGAGCAGTTCTTC
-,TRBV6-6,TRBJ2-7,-,CASSFGAGEQYF,TGTGCCAGCAGTTTCGGGGCAGGCGAGCAGTACTTC
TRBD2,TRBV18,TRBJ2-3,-,CASSPRLAGRTDTQYF,TGTGCCAGCTCACCCCGACTAGCGGGTCGCACAGATACGCAGTATTTT
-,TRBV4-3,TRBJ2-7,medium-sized,CASSQEMTAATYEQYF,TGCGCCAGCAGCCAAGAAATGACAGCAGCAACCTACGAGCAGTACTTC
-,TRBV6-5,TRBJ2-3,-,CASSYSAGQGDTQYF,TGTGCCAGCAGTTACTCGGCGGGGCAGGGAGATACGCAGTATTTT
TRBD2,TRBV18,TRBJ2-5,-,CASSMGLGKETQYF,TGTGCCAGCTCCATGGGACTAGGGAAAGAGACCCAGTACTTC
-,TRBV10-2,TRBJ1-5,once,CASSVGNQPQHF,TGCGCCAGCAGTGTTGGTAATCAGCCCCAGCATTTT
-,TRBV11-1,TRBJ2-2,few,CASGTPGNGELFF,TGTGCCAGCGGGACACCAGGGAACGGGGAGCTGTTTTTT
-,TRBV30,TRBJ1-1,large,CAWSVQVLMNTEAFF,TGTGCCTGGAGTGTCCAGGTCCTCATGAACACTGAAGCTTTCTTT
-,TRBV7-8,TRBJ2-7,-,CASSLDWGDYEQYF,TGTGCCAGCAGCTTAGATTGGGGGGATTACGAGCAGTACTTC
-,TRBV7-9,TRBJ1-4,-,CASSFREGEKLFF,TGTGCCAGCAGCTTCAGGGAAGGCGAAAAACTGTTTTTT
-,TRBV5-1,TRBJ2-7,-,CASSLSSRSSYEQYF,TGCGCCAGCAGCTTGTCCAGTCGCAGCTCCTACGAGCAGTACTTC
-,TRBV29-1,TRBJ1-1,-,CSVGEGMWAEAFF,TGCAGCGTTGGGGAGGGGATGTGGGCTGAAGCTTTCTTT
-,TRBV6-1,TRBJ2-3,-,CASSEVRGNADTQYF,TGTGCCAGCAGTGAAGTCCGAGGAAACGCAGATACGCAGTATTTT
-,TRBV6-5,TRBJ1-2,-,CASSSAPRGYTF,TGTGCCAGCAGTTCAGCCCCCCGCGGCTACACCTTC
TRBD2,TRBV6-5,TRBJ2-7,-,CASSREREGPYEQYF,TGTGCCAGCAGTCGCGAGCGGGAGGGCCCCTACGAGCAGTACTTC
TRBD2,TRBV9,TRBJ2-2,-,CASSVGLAGRDTGELFF,TGTGCCAGCAGCGTAGGTTTAGCGGGAAGAGACACCGGGGAGCTGTTTTTT
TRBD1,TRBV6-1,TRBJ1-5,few,CASSADRSGQPQHF,TGTGCCAGCAGTGCGGACAGGTCTGGTCAGCCCCAGCATTTT
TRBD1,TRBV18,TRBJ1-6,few,CASSPFRDRANSPLHF,TGTGCCAGCTCACCATTCCGGGACAGGGCCAATTCACCCCTCCACTTT
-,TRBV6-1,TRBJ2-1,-,CATAKRVGNNEQFF,TGTGCTACAGCAAAGAGAGTTGGGAACAATGAGCAGTTCTTC
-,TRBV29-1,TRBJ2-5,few,CSVVKQLETQYF,TGCAGCGTTGTGAAGCAGCTAGAGACCCAGTACTTC
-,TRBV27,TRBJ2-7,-,CASSLGMSYEQYF,TGTGCCAGCAGTTTGGGTATGTCCTACGAGCAGTACTTC
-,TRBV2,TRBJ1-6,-,CASTSQVSSPLHF,TGTGCCAGCACCTCCCAAGTCTCCTCACCCCTCCACTTT
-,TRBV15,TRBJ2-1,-,CATSPEGGYSYNEQFF,TGTGCCACCAGCCCTGAAGGGGGGTACTCCTACAATGAGCAGTTCTTC
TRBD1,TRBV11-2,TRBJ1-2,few,CASSWGQSYGYTF,TGTGCCAGCAGCTGGGGACAGAGCTATGGCTACACCTTC
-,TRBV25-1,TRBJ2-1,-,CASSVSLGGRNEQFF,TGTGCCAGCAGTGTATCCCTTGGAGGGAGGAATGAGCAGTTCTTC
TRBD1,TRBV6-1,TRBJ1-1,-,CASTQGENTEAFF,TGTGCCAGCACCCAGGGGGAGAACACTGAAGCTTTCTTT
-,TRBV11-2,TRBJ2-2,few,CASSFGPNTGELFF,TGTGCCAGCAGCTTTGGACCGAACACCGGGGAGCTGTTTTTT
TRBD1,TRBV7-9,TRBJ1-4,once,CASSPGTAEKLFF,TGTGCCAGCAGCCCCGGGACAGCTGAAAAACTGTTTTTT
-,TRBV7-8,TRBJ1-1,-,CASSSEADPEAFF,TGTGCCAGCAGCTCCGAGGCGGACCCTGAAGCTTTCTTT
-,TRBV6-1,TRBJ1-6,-,CASSERAPSSSNSPLHF,TGTGCCAGCAGTGAAAGGGCGCCGAGCTCGTCTAATTCACCCCTCCACTTT
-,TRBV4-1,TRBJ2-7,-,CASSQDRDGSSYEQYF,TGCGCCAGCAGCCAAGATCGGGACGGAAGCTCCTACGAGCAGTACTTC
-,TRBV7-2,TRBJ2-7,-,CASSVRAYEQYF,TGTGCCAGCAGCGTACGAGCCTACGAGCAGTACTTC